The rows below give T cell receptor beta chains drawn from one sample of a study of blood T cell repertoires in COVID-19. The repertoire was sequenced with immunoSEQ multiplex PCR; TCRdb's copy has only in-frame clones and lacks some. The data show approximately 81,000 clones, more than 85% seen once. The specimen was PBMCs or T cells enriched from blood (not recorded which). The origin of the receptors is a woman between 45 and 60 years old with acute COVID-19. The CDR3 runs from the conserved cysteine through the conserved F or W. The order of the fields is V gene, clone size, J gene, D gene, CDR3 DNA, CDR3 protein. D genes are given only for firm matches. Only some rows state a clone size, as once, few, many or a class for expanded clones.

TRBV24-1	.	TRBJ2-1	.	TGTGCCACCGGGGTTCAGCGGGACAATGAGCAGTTCTTC	CATGVQRDNEQFF
TRBV9	.	TRBJ2-1	.	TGTGCCAGCAGCGTAGTATCCTCGGGGGTAGGGTCCTACAATGAGCAGTTCTTC	CASSVVSSGVGSYNEQFF
TRBV20-1	.	TRBJ2-7	.	TGCAGTGCTAGTCCCTACGGTCAGGCGGAGCAGTACTTC	CSASPYGQAEQYF
TRBV7-2	once	TRBJ2-7	TRBD1	TGTGCCAGCAGCTTTAGTGGGACAGCGACGGGGGAGCAGTACTTC	CASSFSGTATGEQYF
TRBV29-1	.	TRBJ2-7	TRBD2	TGCAGCGTTGTGGGGAGGGGCGCTTACGAGCAGTACTTC	CSVVGRGAYEQYF
TRBV12-3/TRBV12-4	.	TRBJ2-2	.	TGTGCCAGCAGTTTCCAGGGATCCGGGGAGCTGTTTTTT	CASSFQGSGELFF
TRBV4-2	.	TRBJ1-5	.	TGTGCCAGCAGCCAAGACGGCCGCGGGGATCAGCCCCAGCATTTT	CASSQDGRGDQPQHF
TRBV11-2	.	TRBJ2-2	.	TGTGCCAGCAGCGCAGAGAGGTGGGCCGGGGAGCTGTTTTTT	CASSAERWAGELFF
TRBV11-3	.	TRBJ2-2	TRBD1	TGTGCCAGCAGCCCACGACAGGGGGCTAGGGCCGGGGAGCTGTTTTTT	CASSPRQGARAGELFF
TRBV2	.	TRBJ2-2	.	TGTGCCAGCAGTGGGGGACAAAACACCGGGGAGCTGTTTTTT	CASSGGQNTGELFF
TRBV24-1	.	TRBJ1-4	.	TGTGCCACCAGTGTTGGGGGCGCGGATGAAAAACTGTTTTTT	CATSVGGADEKLFF
TRBV5-1	.	TRBJ2-1	TRBD1	TGCGCCAGTGTGCCGGGACAGGGCTCCTACAATGAGCAGTTCTTC	CASVPGQGSYNEQFF
TRBV5-1	.	TRBJ2-1	TRBD2	TGCGCCAGCAGCACAGATAGCGGGAGGGCCCTCAATGAGCAGTTCTTC	CASSTDSGRALNEQFF
TRBV7-9	.	TRBJ1-2	.	TGTGCCAGCAGCTTAGCGCCGGAGAACTATGGCTACACCTTC	CASSLAPENYGYTF
TRBV18	.	TRBJ1-1	.	TGTGCCAGCTCACCGAGACGAGAGGGCACTGAAGCTTTCTTT	CASSPRREGTEAFF
TRBV10-3	.	TRBJ2-2	.	TGTGCCATCAGTGAGGTAAACGGGAACACCGGGGAGCTGTTTTTT	CAISEVNGNTGELFF
TRBV25-1	.	TRBJ1-1	TRBD1	TGTGCCAGCAGTCGGACAGGATTTATGGGGACTGAAGCTTTCTTT	CASSRTGFMGTEAFF
TRBV7-8	.	TRBJ2-2	TRBD1	TGTGCCAGCCTGGAGGACAGGGTGCGGAGGTTCGCGAACACCGGGGAGCTGTTTTTT	CASLEDRVRRFANTGELFF
TRBV7-2	.	TRBJ2-4	TRBD1	TGTGCCAGCAGCCTTAGACAGGGGCGAGACATTCAGTACTTC	CASSLRQGRDIQYF
TRBV5-6	few	TRBJ1-2	.	TGTGCCAGCAGCTTCAGTAACTATGGCTACACCTTC	CASSFSNYGYTF
TRBV27	.	TRBJ2-5	.	TGTGCCAGCAGTTTGATTGGGGGCGAGTGGACCCAGTACTTC	CASSLIGGEWTQYF
TRBV5-6	.	TRBJ2-6	.	TGTGCCAGCAGCCGAAAAACTCCCTCTGGGGCCAACGTCCTGACTTTC	CASSRKTPSGANVLTF
TRBV19	.	TRBJ1-2	.	TGTGCCAGTAGTTTTTCAGGGGATTCAGGGGGCTACACCTTC	CASSFSGDSGGYTF
TRBV30	.	TRBJ1-1	.	TGTGCCTGGAAGCGGCGACTTATGAACACTGAAGCTTTCTTT	CAWKRRLMNTEAFF
TRBV30	.	TRBJ2-7	.	TGTGCCTGGAGGCTAGCACCCATGGGCGAGCAGTACTTC	CAWRLAPMGEQYF